These 8 T cell receptor beta chains were all obtained from the same sample, sequenced in a study of shared clonotypes between healthy human individuals. Data came from immunoSEQ multiplex PCR; TCRdb stores just in-frame clones and leaves some out. In the table there are millions of clones, around 90% of which are singletons. Sequencing input: naive CD4+ T cells sorted from blood. Documented subset: CD45RA+ positively selected. The receptors stem from a man aged 18 to 29 in good health.

The J gene is TRBJ1-3, the V gene TRBV23-1, with TRBD1 as a possible D gene (6 bases). TRBV23-1 is filed as an ORF, its function uncertain. V was shortened by 0 bases and J by 2 bases, with 14 bases between the two germline ends. The CDR3 runs to 17 residues. CDR3 amino acids: CASSQSARGPPGNTIYF. CDR3 DNA sequence: TGCGCCAGCAGTCAATCGGCGCGGGGGCCCCCTGGAAACACCATATATTTT.

The chain carries TRBV27 and TRBJ2-3, with D maybe TRBD1 (6 bases). Trimming shortened V by 5 bases and J by 4 bases, and 19 bases separated the two germline ends. Germline V gives CDR1 MNHEY, CDR2 SMNVEV (reference sequence). The CDR3 has 16 amino acids. The CDR3 region has the DNA TGTGCCAGCAGTATGGCCAACAGGGTCCGGGCAGATACGCAGTATTTT. Protein sequence: CASSMANRVRADTQYF.

J is TRBJ1-5 and V is TRBV6-1; D not resolved. This CDR3 is 15 amino acids long. With 4 bases removed from V and 0 bases from J, the gap between germline ends came to 10 bases. The germline gives CDR1 MNHNS, CDR2 SASEGT. CDR3 nucleotides: TGTGCCAGCAGTGTATACCCCAATAGCAATCAGCCCCAGCATTTT. It codes for CASSVYPNSNQPQHF.

The CDR3 protein is CASSVGTATGELFF. CDR3 bases: TGTGCCAGCAGCGTCGGGACGGCGACCGGGGAGCTGTTTTTT. This chain connects TRBV7-2 to TRBJ2-2, with D possibly being TRBD1 or TRBD2 (5 bases each). CDR3 length equals 14 residues. Trimming shortened V by 5 bases and J by 5 bases, and 12 bases separated the two germline ends. The V gene's germline CDR1 is SGHTA and CDR2 FQGNSA. Using reference TRBV7-2 and TRBJ2-2 for the parts outside the CDR3, the full variable domain is GAGVSQSPSNKVTEKGKDVELRCDPISGHTALYWYRQSLGQGLEFLIYFQGNSAPDKSGLPSDRFSAERTGGSVSTLTIQRTQQEDSAVYLCASSVGTATGELFFGEGSRLTVL.

The J gene is TRBJ2-3, the V gene TRBV4-3; D is possibly TRBD1 (6 bases). V lost 7 bases to trimming and J lost 0 bases, with 29 bases between them. The CDR3 has 20 residues. From germline, CDR1 is LGHNA and CDR2 YSLEER. The CDR3 region is CASTPSRGRWGTPSTDTQYF. Here the CDR3 DNA reads TGCGCCAGCACGCCATCTCGAGGACGCTGGGGGACACCGAGCACAGATACGCAGTATTTT.

In its sample, this clone was seen once. The V call is TRBV6-6, the J call TRBJ1-1; D is ambiguous. CDR3 size: 14 residues. V shed 6 bases and J shed 3 bases, with 14 bases lying between them. Germline V gene lookup returns CDR1 MNHNY and CDR2 SVGAGI (reference sequence). The CDR3 here is CASRGNGLHTEAFF. The CDR3 DNA reads TGTGCCAGCAGAGGAAATGGACTGCACACTGAAGCTTTCTTT.

This chain joins TRBV29-1 and TRBJ1-4, with D unresolved. CDR3 size: 13 residues. V was clipped by 6 bases and J by 5 bases, with 13 bases between them. Looked up from germline, CDR1 is SQVTM and CDR2 is ANQGSEA. The CDR3 is CSVTGKFNEKLFF. DNA of the CDR3: TGCAGCGTAACGGGCAAGTTCAATGAAAAACTGTTTTTT. Supplemented by reference TRBV29-1 and TRBJ1-4, the full variable domain reads SAVISQKPSRDICQRGTSLTIQCQVDSQVTMMFWYRQQPGQSLTLIATANQGSEATYESGFVIDKFPISRPNLTFSTLTVSNMSPEDSSIYLCSVTGKFNEKLFFGSGTQLSVL.

The J gene is TRBJ2-1, the V gene TRBV5-1, with D tentatively TRBD1 (6 bases). This CDR3 contains 14 residues. V lost 0 bases to trimming and J lost 6 bases, with 10 bases between them. The germline V gene has CDR1 SGHRS and CDR2 YFSETQ. The CDR3 reads CASSLGEQGNEQFF. The CDR3 coding sequence is TGCGCCAGCAGCTTGGGGGAACAGGGCAATGAGCAGTTCTTC.